A single sample gave rise to the 30 T cell receptor beta chains below, sequenced in a study of lymphopenia after photon versus proton radiotherapy. Generated by immunoSEQ multiplex PCR, the TCRdb table keeps only in-frame clones and is missing some. The sample has 35,000 to 45,000 clones, around 86% seen once. This specimen was peripheral blood, taken from a patient treated with proton-based radiotherapy. The source is a woman in her sixties or seventies with pancreatic cancer.

The chain joins TRBV28 to TRBJ1-6; D is uncertain. Between the trimmed V and J ends, which lost 1 base and 0 bases, there was a span of 13 bases. The CDR3 length is 18 residues. CDR1 is MDHEN and CDR2 is SYDVKM in the germline V gene. The CDR3 coding sequence is TGTGCCAGCAGTTTATCTCTACGGGGAAGCTCCTATAATTCACCCCTCCACTTT. Its protein product is CASSLSLRGSSYNSPLHF.

The V gene is TRBV28, the J gene TRBJ1-5, with TRBD1 as a possible D gene (6 bases). The CDR3 consists of 13 residues. The germline gives CDR1 MDHEN, CDR2 SYDVKM. The V end was cut by 6 bases, the J end by 7 bases, with 13 bases between. For the CDR3, the DNA is TGTGCCAGCAGAGGAACAGGGACCCAGCCCCAGCATTTT. Translating it yields CASRGTGTQPQHF.

The chain joins TRBV7-2 to TRBJ2-7; D perhaps matches TRBD1 (5 bases). The germline V gene has CDR1 SGHTA and CDR2 FQGNSA. Trimming cost V 9 bases and J 3 bases, with 12 bases left between them. This CDR3 spans 12 amino acids. This chain's CDR3 is CASRQDNYEQYF. For the CDR3, the DNA is TGTGCCAGTAGGCAGGACAACTACGAGCAGTACTTC.

DNA for the CDR3: TGTGCCAGCAGCCCTAGCCCCTACAATGAGCAGTTCTTC. Its translation: CASSPSPYNEQFF. The gene calls are TRBV11-1 and TRBJ2-1, with D perhaps matching TRBD2 (5 bases). This CDR3 spans 13 amino acids. The V end lost 5 bases, the J end lost 2 bases, and 7 bases lay between the germline ends. From germline, CDR1 is SGHAT and CDR2 FQDESV (reference sequence).

The chain employs TRBV6-6 and TRBJ1-1, with D unclear. CDR1 and CDR2 from the germline V gene are MNHNY and SVGAGI (reference sequence). The CDR3 is 14 residues long. The germline V and J ends were trimmed by 2 bases and 0 bases, with 7 bases remaining between them. The CDR3 DNA reads as TGTGCCAGCAGTTACAGTAACCTGAACACTGAAGCTTTCTTT. Translated: CASSYSNLNTEAFF.

The rearrangement links TRBV27 to TRBJ2-7; 8 positions agree with TRBD2. The V gene end was trimmed by 8 bases and the J gene end by 0 bases; junction bases not matched to a gene: 12. Germline lookup yields CDR1 MNHEY and CDR2 SMNVEV (reference sequence). This CDR3 has 16 amino acids. In DNA form, the CDR3 reads TGTGCCAGCGCAATTACCGGGGGGGCCTACTCCTACGAGCAGTACTTC. It specifies CASAITGGAYSYEQYF.

The gene calls are TRBV19 and TRBJ1-5; D possibly corresponds to TRBD1 (5 bases). Trimming cost V 7 bases and J 6 bases, with 13 bases left between them. Germline V gene data show CDR1 as LNHDA and CDR2 as SQIVND (reference sequence). This CDR3 has 13 residues. CDR3 in amino acids: CASTSRVGQPQHF. The CDR3 bases are TGTGCCAGTACTTCCAGGGTTGGTCAGCCCCAGCATTTT.

This clone was observed once. The chain links TRBV5-1 to TRBJ2-1; 8 bases align to TRBD2. Trimming cost V 4 bases and J 2 bases; bases outside gene matches: 14. CDR1 and CDR2 from the germline V gene are SGHRS and YFSETQ. This CDR3 is 18 amino acids long. In DNA, the CDR3 is TGCGCCAGCAGCCCTATCCCCAGCGGGAGCGGGACCTACAATGAGCAGTTCTTC. Translating gives CASSPIPSGSGTYNEQFF. Supplemented by reference TRBV5-1 and TRBJ2-1, the full variable domain reads KAGVTQTPRYLIKTRGQQVTLSCSPISGHRSVSWYQQTPGQGLQFLFEYFSETQRNKGNFPGRFSGRQFSNSRSEMNVSTLELGDSALYLCASSPIPSGSGTYNEQFFGPGTRLTVL.

This chain connects TRBV6-1 to TRBJ2-1; D is possibly TRBD1 (5 bases). Germline CDR1 reads MNHNS; CDR2 reads SASEGT. Trimming shortened V by 6 bases and J by 6 bases, and 12 bases separated the two germline ends. This CDR3 is 13 amino acids long. The CDR3 region is CASRATGANEQFF. The DNA for the CDR3 is TGTGCCAGCAGGGCCACAGGAGCCAATGAGCAGTTCTTC.

The chain is built from TRBV5-5 and TRBJ2-3; D remains ambiguous. Germline assignment: CDR1 SGHKS and CDR2 YYEKEE (reference sequence). V was trimmed by 0 bases and J by 0 bases, leaving 11 bases between them. This CDR3 has 16 amino acids. CDR3 nucleotide sequence: TGTGCCAGCAGCTTGGCGGGTCGCGGTAGCACAGATACGCAGTATTTT. It translates to CASSLAGRGSTDTQYF.

In this sample, this clone turned up once. The chain joins TRBV9 to TRBJ1-1, with D unclear. CDR1 SGDLS and CDR2 YYNGEE come from the germline V gene. The CDR3 totals 14 residues. V was cut by 2 bases and J by 5 bases, with 13 bases left in between. CDR3 in amino acids: CASSVGTLTTEAFF. Written as DNA, the CDR3 is TGTGCCAGCAGCGTCGGAACTCTTACGACTGAAGCTTTCTTT. Looking up the rest from reference TRBV9 and TRBJ1-1 gives the full variable domain: DSGVTQTPKHLITATGQRVTLRCSPRSGDLSVYWYQQSLDQGLQFLIQYYNGEERAKGNILERFSAQQFPDLHSELNLSSLELGDSALYFCASSVGTLTTEAFFGQGTRLTVV.

The chain combines TRBV6-1 with TRBJ1-1, with TRBD1 identical over 8 bases. The CDR3 runs to 14 residues. Trimming at V came to 6 bases and at J to 3 bases, leaving 6 bases not matched to a gene. Germline V lookup: CDR1 MNHNS, CDR2 SASEGT. The CDR3 here is CASSNRGGDTEAFF. CDR3 in DNA: TGTGCCAGCAGCAACAGGGGGGGGGACACTGAAGCTTTCTTT.

CDR3 DNA: TGTGCCAGCAGCCCATCCGTTAGGGGGGGCACAGATACGCAGTATTTT. It yields the protein CASSPSVRGGTDTQYF. The chain couples TRBV5-6 to TRBJ2-3; possibly TRBD1 or TRBD2 for D (6 bases each). Germline V gene data show CDR1 as SGHDT and CDR2 as YYEEEE. Trimming removed 4 bases at V and 1 base at J, with 16 bases between. The CDR3 covers 16 residues.

The chain carries TRBV4-2 and TRBJ1-2; D may be TRBD1 (5 bases). With 1 base removed from V and 5 bases from J, the gap between germline ends came to 23 bases. The CDR3 covers 18 residues. Germline CDR1 is LGHNA and CDR2 is YNFKEQ. CDR3 in amino acids: CASSQVGGGGGKDYGYTF. CDR3 coding DNA: TGTGCCAGCAGCCAAGTAGGTGGTGGCGGGGGGAAGGATTATGGCTACACCTTC.

The chain combines TRBV5-1 with TRBJ2-1; D possibly corresponds to TRBD2 (5 bases). V was clipped by 7 bases and J by 5 bases, with 16 bases between them. Germline V CDR1 and CDR2: SGHRS, YFSETQ. The CDR3 extends over 14 amino acids. DNA for the CDR3: TGCGCCAGCCACAAGGGAGAGGCACACAATGAGCAGTTCTTC. Protein sequence: CASHKGEAHNEQFF. The whole variable domain, filled in from reference TRBV5-1 and TRBJ2-1, reads KAGVTQTPRYLIKTRGQQVTLSCSPISGHRSVSWYQQTPGQGLQFLFEYFSETQRNKGNFPGRFSGRQFSNSRSEMNVSTLELGDSALYLCASHKGEAHNEQFFGPGTRLTVL.

CDR3 bases: TGCAGCGTTGAAGCTGGAGTCAGGGGGTTCCGACGGGGTGGTGAAGCTTTCTTT. As protein: CSVEAGVRGFRRGGEAFF. The rearrangement joins TRBV29-1 to TRBJ1-1, with TRBD1 identical over 7 bases. The CDR3 spans 18 residues. In germline, CDR1 is SQVTM, CDR2 ANQGSEA. V trimming: 1 base; J trimming: 7 bases; junction bases outside the gene matches: 21. The full variable domain, in which reference TRBV29-1 and TRBJ1-1 provide the parts outside the CDR3, is SAVISQKPSRDICQRGTSLTIQCQVDSQVTMMFWYRQQPGQSLTLIATANQGSEATYESGFVIDKFPISRPNLTFSTLTVSNMSPEDSSIYLCSVEAGVRGFRRGGEAFFGQGTRLTVV.

The chain combines TRBV6-5 with TRBJ1-2, with 9 bases matching TRBD1. This CDR3 is built from 16 residues. After removal of 0 bases from V and 1 base from J, the junction contained 3 bases not matched to a gene. Germline CDR1 is MNHEY and CDR2 is SVGAGI. The CDR3 nucleotides read TGTGCCAGCAGTTACTCACCGGGACAGGGTAACTATGGCTACACCTTC. Its translation is CASSYSPGQGNYGYTF.

The chain couples TRBV7-8 to TRBJ1-5, with D uncertain. The germline V gene encodes CDR1 SGHVS and CDR2 FQNEAQ. The CDR3 is made up of 18 amino acids. Trimming left V 2 bases short and J 4 bases short, with 21 bases between. CDR3 nucleotides: TGTGCCAGCAGCTTACGCCCAAGCCAGCTAGGTGGTAATCAGCCCCAGCATTTT. It is translated as CASSLRPSQLGGNQPQHF.

This rearrangement joins TRBV6-6 to TRBJ1-1; no clear D gene. Germline V lookup: CDR1 MNHNY, CDR2 SVGAGI (reference sequence). The CDR3 extends over 11 amino acids. Trimming took 7 bases from V and 6 from J, leaving 9 bases between them. For the CDR3, the DNA is TGTGCCAGCATTGGCCTGGCTGAAGCTTTCTTT. It codes for CASIGLAEAFF.

Here the CDR3 DNA reads TGTGCCAGTAGTATAGATACCTCCAGGGTAACTGAAGCTTTCTTT. It encodes CASSIDTSRVTEAFF. This chain connects TRBV19 to TRBJ1-1; possible D gene TRBD1, 5 bases. The CDR3 length is 15 residues. Germline CDR1 reads LNHDA; CDR2 reads SQIVND (reference sequence). The ends were cut back, 0 bases at V and 5 bases at J, with 13 bases in the middle.

The chain links TRBV5-4 to TRBJ2-1, with TRBD1 matching over 7 bases. Germline CDR1 and CDR2: SGHNT and YYREEE (reference sequence). V gave up 2 bases and J gave up 4 bases; unmatched junction bases: 9. This CDR3 comprises 16 residues. The CDR3 coding sequence is TGTGCCAGCAGCTTTCCTCGACAGGGTGTATACAATGAGCAGTTCTTC. Its protein is CASSFPRQGVYNEQFF.

The V gene is TRBV9, the J gene TRBJ2-3, with D possibly being TRBD1 (7 bases). This CDR3 is 15 amino acids long. Germline-derived CDR1 and CDR2 are SGDLS and YYNGEE. V shed 3 bases and J shed 2 bases, with 13 bases lying between them. The CDR3 DNA follows: TGTGCCAGCAGCGCGACAGGGACTCCCACAGATACGCAGTATTTT. The encoded protein is CASSATGTPTDTQYF.

The chain links TRBV10-3 to TRBJ2-3; 8 bases are a match to TRBD2. J gave up 3 bases and V 0 bases, and 5 bases lay outside the gene matches. This CDR3 is 16 amino acids long. Looked up from germline, CDR1 is ENHRY and CDR2 is SYGVKD. This CDR3 reads CAISESRSGSTDTQYF. Written as DNA, the CDR3 is TGTGCCATCAGTGAGTCGAGGAGCGGGAGTACAGATACGCAGTATTTT.

The gene calls are TRBV7-2 and TRBJ2-2; tentatively, D is TRBD2 (5 bases). The CDR3 consists of 15 residues. The V end lost 1 base, the J end lost 5 bases, and 11 bases lay between the germline ends. CDR1 is SGHTA and CDR2 is FQGNSA in the germline V gene. CDR3 DNA: TGTGCCAGCAGCTTAGAGGCTAGCTGGACCGGGGAGCTGTTTTTT. Protein: CASSLEASWTGELFF.

Only a few counts were recorded for this clone. The chain couples TRBV7-9 to TRBJ1-4; tentatively, D is TRBD1 (5 bases). V shed 1 base and J shed 5 bases, with 11 bases lying between them. The germline V gene encodes CDR1 SEHNR and CDR2 FQNEAQ (reference sequence). CDR3 length: 15 residues. This CDR3 is CASSLEGRRNEKLFF. The CDR3 DNA reads TGTGCCAGCAGCTTAGAGGGACGGCGGAATGAAAAACTGTTTTTT.

This chain links TRBV4-3 with TRBJ2-2; D unresolved. CDR3 size: 15 residues. Trimming removed 1 base from V and 2 bases from J, with 8 bases in between. CDR1 LGHNA and CDR2 YSLEER come from the germline V gene. The CDR3 spells CASSQALDNTGELFF. The DNA of the CDR3 is TGCGCCAGCAGCCAAGCACTGGATAACACCGGGGAGCTGTTTTTT.

The chain is built from TRBV5-4 and TRBJ1-2; no definite D call. Per germline, CDR1 SGHNT and CDR2 YYREEE (reference sequence). This CDR3 comprises 12 residues. V lost 5 bases and J 2 bases, leaving 7 bases between the germline ends. The CDR3 is CASRQANYGYTF. The CDR3, as DNA: TGTGCCAGCAGGCAGGCAAACTATGGCTACACCTTC.

There are a few counts of this clone. The genes are TRBV6-5 and TRBJ2-2, with D maybe TRBD1 (5 bases). The germline V gene has CDR1 MNHEY and CDR2 SVGAGI. This CDR3 has 13 residues. The germline V and J ends were trimmed by 4 bases and 4 bases, with 7 bases remaining between them. The CDR3 DNA follows: TGTGCCAGCAGTTTCGACAGCACCGGGGAGCTGTTTTTT. Encoded protein: CASSFDSTGELFF.

The V call is TRBV30, the J call TRBJ2-3; 8 bases agree with TRBD1. Germline V CDR1 and CDR2: GTSNPN, SVGIG (reference sequence). The CDR3 has 15 amino acids. Trimming removed 3 bases from V and 10 bases from J; junction bases left unmatched: 15. The CDR3 spells CAWRTDRGRVTAQYF. CDR3 DNA: TGTGCCTGGAGGACCGACAGGGGAAGAGTCACAGCGCAGTATTTT.

In this sample, this clone turned up a few times. V and J are TRBV4-1 and TRBJ1-1, with no clear D. Trimming removed 4 bases at V and 0 bases at J, with 6 bases between. The germline CDR1 and CDR2 sequences are MGHRA and YSYEKL. CDR3 length: 13 residues. CDR3 nucleotides: TGCGCCAGCAGCCGCTCGATGAACACTGAAGCTTTCTTT. The encoded protein is CASSRSMNTEAFF.